The 24 T cell receptor beta chains below were found in one sample sequenced in a study of blood T cell repertoires in COVID-19. The data were produced by immunoSEQ multiplex PCR, yet TCRdb's version contains in-frame clones alone and is incomplete. Here the sample spans more than 120,000 clones, approximately 88% being singletons. The sample comprised peripheral blood. The receptors here all came from a woman between 50 and 59 years old with acute or convalescent COVID-19.

The chain's CDR3 is CASSSGQGSGYTF. In DNA, the CDR3 is TGTGCCAGCAGTTCGGGACAGGGGAGTGGCTACACCTTC. The rearrangement uses TRBV28 and TRBJ1-2, with TRBD1 matching 10 bases. Per germline, CDR1 MDHEN and CDR2 SYDVKM. The CDR3 runs 13 residues. J lost 7 bases, V lost 4 bases, and 3 bases had no gene match.

This clone was detected a few times. The chain links TRBV24-1 to TRBJ1-5; 9 bases match TRBD1. The CDR3 totals 15 residues. The germline CDR1 and CDR2 sequences are KGHDR and SFDVKD. J lost 4 bases, V lost 2 bases, and 2 bases had no gene match. CDR3 region: CATSDSGQGNQPQHF. The CDR3 DNA is TGTGCCACCAGTGATTCCGGACAGGGGAATCAGCCCCAGCATTTT.

This chain uses TRBV4-1 with TRBJ2-7; 9 bases map to TRBD2. Germline V CDR1 and CDR2: MGHRA, YSYEKL. Trimming removed 0 bases from V and 0 bases from J; junction bases left unmatched: 18. The CDR3 totals 21 residues. In nucleotides, the CDR3 is TGCGCCAGCAGCCAAGAAGAGCCACCCAGGGCTAGCGGGGTGAGCTCCTACGAGCAGTACTTC. As protein: CASSQEEPPRASGVSSYEQYF.

The rearrangement joins TRBV6-5 to TRBJ2-7; 10 nucleotides match TRBD2. CDR3 size: 14 residues. Looked up from germline, CDR1 is MNHEY and CDR2 is SVGAGI. The J segment lost 5 bases and the V segment lost 7 bases, leaving 8 bases of the junction unmatched. CDR3 coding DNA: TGTGCCAGCAAACCGGGGCTAGCGGGAGACGAGCAGTACTTC. Protein sequence: CASKPGLAGDEQYF.

The chain couples TRBV27 to TRBJ2-7; TRBD2 matches at 9 bases. Trimming cost V 3 bases and J 12 bases; bases outside gene matches: 6. The CDR3 has 12 residues. From germline, CDR1 is MNHEY and CDR2 SMNVEV (reference sequence). In DNA form, the CDR3 reads TGTGCCAGCAGTTTCGCGGGGGGGGATCTGTACTTC. This codes for CASSFAGGDLYF.

As DNA, the CDR3 is TGTGCCAGCAGTTACGCGGGCAAGGAGACCCAGTACTTC. Its protein product is CASSYAGKETQYF. The chain carries TRBV6-5 and TRBJ2-5, with a weak D call TRBD2 (5 bases). Deletions cut 2 bases from V and 5 bases from J, with 9 bases between. Germline CDR1 and CDR2: MNHEY and SVGAGI. This CDR3 region has 13 residues.

This clone was observed a few times. The chain joins TRBV19 to TRBJ1-5; 9 bases agree with TRBD1. Per germline, CDR1 LNHDA and CDR2 SQIVND (reference sequence). CDR3 length equals 12 residues. Germline trimming cut 10 bases from V and 6 bases from J; bases unmatched to any gene: 4. The CDR3 protein is CAIGTGRQPQHF. In DNA form, the CDR3 reads TGTGCCATAGGGACAGGGCGTCAGCCCCAGCATTTT. Using reference TRBV19 and TRBJ1-5 for the parts outside the CDR3, the full variable domain is DGGITQSPKYLFRKEGQNVTLSCEQNLNHDAMYWYRQDPGQGLRLIYYSQIVNDFQKGDIAEGYSVSREKKESFPLTVTSAQKNPTAFYLCAIGTGRQPQHFGDGTRLSIL.

The rearrangement joins TRBV19 to TRBJ2-3; tentatively, D is TRBD1 (8 bases). The V and J ends lost 5 bases and 5 bases respectively, with 17 bases between them. CDR1 and CDR2 (germline): LNHDA, SQIVND (reference sequence). The CDR3 loop spans 15 amino acids. CDR3 nucleotide sequence: TGTGCCAGTAGTTTCTTACAGGGGGGGGGAGATACGCAGTATTTT. It translates to CASSFLQGGGDTQYF.

The CDR3 loop reads CASSWGAGGHNEQFF. CDR3 DNA: TGCGCCAGCAGCTGGGGGGCGGGAGGCCACAATGAGCAGTTCTTC. The chain uses TRBV5-1 and TRBJ2-1; 8 nucleotides align to TRBD2. This CDR3 has 15 residues. V was pared by 3 bases and J by 5 bases, with 7 bases of the junction left unmatched. Germline CDR1 and CDR2: SGHRS and YFSETQ.

V usage is TRBV12-5 and J usage is TRBJ1-4; TRBD1 might be the D (5 bases). This CDR3 is 14 amino acids long. The V end lost 7 bases, the J end lost 6 bases, and 15 bases lay between the germline ends. Germline CDR1 reads LGHNT; CDR2 reads FRNRAP. Written as DNA, the CDR3 is TGTGCTAGTGTGGGTGGGGGACTGGATGAAAAACTGTTTTTT. Its protein product is CASVGGGLDEKLFF.

The V gene is TRBV5-1, the J gene TRBJ1-1; D possibly corresponds to TRBD1 (5 bases). The germline CDR1 and CDR2 sequences are SGHRS and YFSETQ. CDR3 size: 16 residues. Trimming left V 1 base short and J 3 bases short, with 16 bases between. This CDR3 reads CASSLSAGFKDTEAFF. CDR3 coding DNA: TGCGCCAGCAGCTTGTCGGCAGGGTTTAAGGACACTGAAGCTTTCTTT.

The rearrangement links TRBV5-1 to TRBJ2-7; possibly TRBD1 for D (6 bases). Germline V CDR1 and CDR2: SGHRS, YFSETQ. Trimming left V 2 bases short and J 5 bases short, with 11 bases between. The CDR3 covers 13 residues. In DNA form, the CDR3 reads TGCGCCAGCAGCTTTACAGGGACGGACGAGCAGTACTTC. The encoded protein is CASSFTGTDEQYF.

This rearrangement joins TRBV7-9 to TRBJ1-2, with 10 bases aligning to TRBD1. The CDR3 loop spans 13 amino acids. In germline, CDR1 is SEHNR, CDR2 FQNEAQ (reference sequence). The trim removed 4 bases at V and 6 bases at J, leaving 2 bases unmatched. The CDR3 DNA follows: TGTGCCAGCAGCTGGACAGGGGGGCATGGCTACACCTTC. Amino acids: CASSWTGGHGYTF.

The chain is built from TRBV5-6 and TRBJ1-1, with D possibly matching TRBD1 (5 bases). Trimming stripped 2 bases from V and 5 bases from J, with 16 bases between. Germline-derived CDR1 and CDR2 are SGHDT and YYEEEE. This CDR3 contains 15 residues. For the CDR3, the DNA is TGTGCCAGCAGCTTTTTAACGTACGGGGGGACTGAAGCTTTCTTT. It translates to CASSFLTYGGTEAFF.

The genes are TRBV3-1 (or the pseudogene TRBV3-2) and TRBJ2-3; 9 bases fit TRBD2. The CDR3 is 15 amino acids. V lost 5 bases, J lost 2 bases, and 5 bases stayed unmatched. The germline CDR1 and CDR2 sequences are LGHDT and YNNKEL (reference sequence). The CDR3 nucleotides are TGTGCCAGCAGCAATAGCGGGGGAGTCACAGATACGCAGTATTTT. Residues: CASSNSGGVTDTQYF.

V gene TRBV4-2 combines with J gene TRBJ2-3; 7 bases line up with TRBD2. Germline V lookup: CDR1 LGHNA, CDR2 YNFKEQ. CDR3 length: 17 amino acids. The trim removed 0 bases at V and 2 bases at J, leaving 8 bases unmatched. CDR3 nucleotides: TGTGCCAGCAGCCAAGATCCCGGCCTAGCGGTCACAGATACGCAGTATTTT. Protein sequence: CASSQDPGLAVTDTQYF.

The chain joins TRBV3-1 (or the pseudogene TRBV3-2) to TRBJ2-7, with 12 bases lining up with TRBD2. The CDR3 runs 16 residues. V shed 3 bases, J shed 6 bases, and the junction held 9 bases outside the gene matches. Germline loops: CDR1 LGHDT, CDR2 YNNKEL (reference sequence). In DNA, the CDR3 is TGTGCCAGCAGCCACGCCCGACTAGCGGGAGAAGGCGAGCAGTACTTC. Translating gives CASSHARLAGEGEQYF.

V and J are TRBV7-9 and TRBJ2-1, with D possibly being TRBD2 (6 bases). V lost 1 base to trimming and J lost 4 bases, with 17 bases between them. Germline lookup yields CDR1 SEHNR and CDR2 FQNEAQ (reference sequence). This CDR3 is 17 amino acids long. The CDR3 coding sequence is TGTGCCAGCAGCTTAGTGATCTCGGCGGGGCCATACAATGAGCAGTTCTTC. Its translation: CASSLVISAGPYNEQFF. Drawing the rest from reference TRBV7-9 and TRBJ2-1, the complete variable domain is DTGVSQNPRHKITKRGQNVTFRCDPISEHNRLYWYRQTLGQGPEFLTYFQNEAQLEKSRLLSDRFSAERPKGSFSTLEIQRTEQGDSAMYLCASSLVISAGPYNEQFFGPGTRLTVL.

This clone was found a few times. The chain joins TRBV30 to TRBJ1-5, with a possible D match to TRBD1 (5 bases). CDR3 length: 15 amino acids. Germline CDR1 reads GTSNPN; CDR2 reads SVGIG (reference sequence). This CDR3 is CAVTLGGGGNQPQHF. DNA for the CDR3: TGTGCTGTCACCTTGGGGGGAGGGGGCAATCAGCCCCAGCATTTT.

This clone has just one count. V usage is TRBV5-6 and J usage is TRBJ1-5; D unclear. V was clipped by 1 base and J by 1 base, with 9 bases between them. Looked up from germline, CDR1 is SGHDT and CDR2 is YYEEEE. This CDR3 contains 15 residues. This CDR3 reads CASSLRQASNQPQHF. In nucleotides, the CDR3 is TGTGCCAGCAGCTTGAGGCAGGCCAGCAATCAGCCCCAGCATTTT.

V gene TRBV24-1 combines with J gene TRBJ1-2; no firm D call. V was cut by 6 bases and J by 3 bases, with 10 bases left in between. The germline V gene has CDR1 KGHDR and CDR2 SFDVKD. The CDR3 runs to 13 residues. The CDR3, as DNA: TGTGCCACCAGTTATAGCCCCCACTATGGCTACACCTTC. As protein: CATSYSPHYGYTF.

This clone appeared a few times. The CDR3 region is CASKCGLAVITDTQYF. Here the CDR3 DNA reads TGCGCCAGCAAGTGCGGACTAGCGGTGATCACAGATACGCAGTATTTT. This chain links TRBV10-1 with TRBJ2-3, with 10 positions matching TRBD2. This CDR3 comprises 16 residues. Germline CDR1 reads WNHNN; CDR2 reads SYGVQD (reference sequence). Trimming cost V 7 bases and J 2 bases; bases outside gene matches: 9.

J is TRBJ2-7 and V is TRBV5-5, with D hard to call. Trimming left V 1 base short and J 4 bases short, with 15 bases between. Per germline, CDR1 SGHKS and CDR2 YYEKEE (reference sequence). CDR3 length: 15 residues. CDR3 loop: CASSLSNPSSYEQYF. For the CDR3, the DNA is TGTGCCAGCAGCTTGAGCAATCCGTCCTCGTACGAGCAGTACTTC.

Worth noting for this clone: Other nucleotide sequences in the sample specify the same CDR3. The CDR3 region has the DNA TGTGCCTGGAGTCCCCAGGGGGGCGAGCAGTACTTC. Its translation: CAWSPQGGEQYF. V gene TRBV30 combines with J gene TRBJ2-7; D is possibly TRBD1 (7 bases). Germline V gene data show CDR1 as GTSNPN and CDR2 as SVGIG (reference sequence). V gave up 2 bases and J gave up 6 bases, with 11 bases separating them. This CDR3 is 12 amino acids long.